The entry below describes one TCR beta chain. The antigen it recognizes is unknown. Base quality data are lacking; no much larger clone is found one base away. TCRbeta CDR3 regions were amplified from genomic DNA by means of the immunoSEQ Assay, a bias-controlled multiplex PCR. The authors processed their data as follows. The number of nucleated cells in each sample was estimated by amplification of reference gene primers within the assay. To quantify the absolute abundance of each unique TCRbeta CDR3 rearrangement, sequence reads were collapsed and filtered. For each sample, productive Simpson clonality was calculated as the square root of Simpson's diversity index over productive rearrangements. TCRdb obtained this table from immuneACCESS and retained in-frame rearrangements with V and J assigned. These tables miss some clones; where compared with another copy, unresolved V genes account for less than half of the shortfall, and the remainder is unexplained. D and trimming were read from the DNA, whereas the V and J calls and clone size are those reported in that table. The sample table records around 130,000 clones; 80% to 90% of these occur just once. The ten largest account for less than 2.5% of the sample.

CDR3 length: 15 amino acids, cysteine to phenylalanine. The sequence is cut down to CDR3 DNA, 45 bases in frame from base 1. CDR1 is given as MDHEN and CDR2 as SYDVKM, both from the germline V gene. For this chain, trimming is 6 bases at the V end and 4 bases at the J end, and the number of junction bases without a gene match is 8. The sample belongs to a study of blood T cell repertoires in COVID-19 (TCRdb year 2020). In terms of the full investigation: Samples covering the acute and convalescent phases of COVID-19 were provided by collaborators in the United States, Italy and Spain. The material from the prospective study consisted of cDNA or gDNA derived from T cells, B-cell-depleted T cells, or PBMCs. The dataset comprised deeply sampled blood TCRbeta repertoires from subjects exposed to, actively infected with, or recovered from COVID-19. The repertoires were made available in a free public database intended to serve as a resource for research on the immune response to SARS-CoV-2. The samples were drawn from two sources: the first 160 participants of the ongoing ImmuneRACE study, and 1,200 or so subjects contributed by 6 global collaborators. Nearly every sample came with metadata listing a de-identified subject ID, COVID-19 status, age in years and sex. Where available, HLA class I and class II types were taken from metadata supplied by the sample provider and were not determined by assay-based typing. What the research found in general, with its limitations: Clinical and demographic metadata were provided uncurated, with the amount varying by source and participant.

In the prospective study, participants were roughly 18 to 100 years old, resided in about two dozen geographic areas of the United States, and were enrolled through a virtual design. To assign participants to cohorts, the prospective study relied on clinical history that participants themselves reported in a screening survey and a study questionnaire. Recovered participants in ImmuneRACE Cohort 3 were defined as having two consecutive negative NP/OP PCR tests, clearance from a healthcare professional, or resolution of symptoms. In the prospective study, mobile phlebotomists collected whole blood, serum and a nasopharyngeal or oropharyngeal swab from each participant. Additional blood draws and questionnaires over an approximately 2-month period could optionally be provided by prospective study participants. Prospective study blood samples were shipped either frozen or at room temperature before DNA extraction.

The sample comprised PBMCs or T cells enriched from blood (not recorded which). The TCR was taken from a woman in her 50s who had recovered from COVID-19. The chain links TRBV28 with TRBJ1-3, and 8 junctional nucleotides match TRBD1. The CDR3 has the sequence CASSPTGTGGNTIYF. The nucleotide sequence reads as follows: TGTGCCAGCAGCCCTACCGGGACAGGAGGAAACACCATATATTTT.